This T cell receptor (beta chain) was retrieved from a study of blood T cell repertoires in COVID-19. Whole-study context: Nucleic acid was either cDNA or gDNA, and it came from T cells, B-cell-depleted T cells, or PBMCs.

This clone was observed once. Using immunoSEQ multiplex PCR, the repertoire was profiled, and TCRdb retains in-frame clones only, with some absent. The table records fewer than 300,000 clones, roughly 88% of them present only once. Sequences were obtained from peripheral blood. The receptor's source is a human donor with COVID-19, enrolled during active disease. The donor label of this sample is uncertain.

The CDR3 nucleotides read TGTGCCAGCCGCGGAGCGGGAGTTGGCACAGATACGCAGTATTTT. Amino acids: CASRGAGVGTDTQYF. The chain links TRBV9 to TRBJ2-3, with 8 nucleotides matching TRBD2. V was clipped by 7 bases and J by 1 base; unmatched bases: 8. The germline V gene encodes CDR1 SGDLS and CDR2 YYNGEE. The CDR3 consists of 15 residues.